The 23 T cell receptor beta chains in this list originate from one sample, sequenced in a study of cytomegalovirus exposure and HLA in healthy donors. It was with 60 Vbeta and 13 Jbeta primers that the PCR ran. Sequenced by immunoSEQ multiplex PCR; TCRdb stores in-frame clones only, minus some. The sample consists of fewer than 200,000 clones, approximately 81% of them appearing once. The sample consisted of PBMCs. The receptors were gathered from a male donor in good health and CMV-seronegative.

V and J are TRBV14 and TRBJ2-2; D call uncertain. This CDR3 comprises 13 residues. V shed 3 bases and J shed 5 bases, with 7 bases lying between them. Germline V lookup: CDR1 SGHDN, CDR2 FVKESK. Here the CDR3 DNA reads TGTGCCAGCAGCCATCGACTGACCGGGGAGCTGTTTTTT. Its protein product is CASSHRLTGELFF.

The rearrangement joins TRBV27 to TRBJ2-1; no clear D gene. CDR1 MNHEY and CDR2 SMNVEV come from the germline V gene (reference sequence). V was pared by 4 bases and J by 2 bases, with 6 bases between. The CDR3 runs to 13 residues. This chain's CDR3 is CASSYSTYNEQFF. As DNA, the CDR3 is TGTGCCAGCAGTTATTCCACCTACAATGAGCAGTTCTTC.

The chain couples TRBV4-3 to TRBJ2-3; D remains ambiguous. Germline assignment: CDR1 LGHNA and CDR2 YSLEER. Trimming removed 0 bases from V and 4 bases from J, with 5 bases in between. This CDR3 has 13 amino acids. The CDR3, as DNA: TGCGCCAGCAGCCAAGATTATGCAGATACGCAGTATTTT. Translating it yields CASSQDYADTQYF.

The chain employs TRBV9 and TRBJ1-1; the D is unclear. Germline values: CDR1 SGDLS, CDR2 YYNGEE. This CDR3 region has 16 residues. V lost 1 base and J lost 0, with 13 bases in between. In DNA, the CDR3 is TGTGCCAGCAGCGTACCTCCGGTAACGATGAACACTGAAGCTTTCTTT. Translation: CASSVPPVTMNTEAFF.

This sequence joins TRBV6-6 and TRBJ1-1; no clear D. V was trimmed by 0 bases and J by 5 bases, leaving 13 bases between them. CDR1 is MNHNY and CDR2 is SVGAGI in the germline V gene (reference sequence). The CDR3 runs 15 residues. Written as DNA, the CDR3 is TGTGCCAGCAGTTACTCGAGGCAGCCTAATACTGAAGCTTTCTTT. It codes for CASSYSRQPNTEAFF.

The chain is built from TRBV10-3 and TRBJ1-6; 12 bases line up with TRBD1. The CDR3 length is 14 residues. Looked up from germline, CDR1 is ENHRY and CDR2 is SYGVKD. The J segment lost 11 bases and the V segment lost 8 bases, leaving 7 bases of the junction unmatched. This chain's CDR3 is CAISGTGGGPPLHF. The CDR3 DNA follows: TGTGCCATCTCCGGGACAGGGGGCGGTCCACCCCTCCACTTT.

This clone was seen a few times. The genes are TRBV19 and TRBJ2-1; possibly TRBD2 for D (6 bases). CDR3 length: 15 amino acids. V shed 5 bases and J shed 12 bases, with 23 bases lying between them. The germline gives CDR1 LNHDA, CDR2 SQIVND (reference sequence). The CDR3 bases are TGTGCCAGTAGTGAATCCCCCGGGGGAACCCTAACGCAGTTCTTC. Its translation: CASSESPGGTLTQFF.

V usage is TRBV5-1 and J usage is TRBJ2-1, with a weak D call TRBD2 (5 bases). The V gene lost 4 bases and the J gene lost 9 bases, with 17 bases spanning the gap. This CDR3 has 14 amino acids. Germline CDR1 is SGHRS and CDR2 is YFSETQ. For the CDR3, the DNA is TGCGCCAGCAGCCCGGGCCTAGCTTCGACTGAGCAGTTCTTC. The encoded protein is CASSPGLASTEQFF. The full variable domain, with the rest looked up from reference TRBV5-1 and TRBJ2-1, is KAGVTQTPRYLIKTRGQQVTLSCSPISGHRSVSWYQQTPGQGLQFLFEYFSETQRNKGNFPGRFSGRQFSNSRSEMNVSTLELGDSALYLCASSPGLASTEQFFGPGTRLTVL.

The V and J genes are TRBV18 and TRBJ1-6, with TRBD1 as a possible D gene (5 bases). Germline CDR1 is KGHSH and CDR2 is LQKENI. This CDR3 spans 15 amino acids. Trimming shortened V by 3 bases and J by 7 bases, and 13 bases separated the two germline ends. This chain's CDR3 is CASSPRQLDNSPLHF. The CDR3 DNA follows: TGTGCCAGCTCACCCCGACAGCTCGACAATTCACCCCTCCACTTT.

V gene TRBV4-3 combines with J gene TRBJ1-2; D perhaps matches TRBD1 (6 bases). This CDR3 contains 15 residues. CDR1 and CDR2 from the germline V gene are LGHNA and YSLEER. V was trimmed by 0 bases and J by 0 bases, leaving 8 bases between them. The DNA for the CDR3 is TGCGCCAGCAGCCAAGACCAGGGGCCTAACTATGGCTACACCTTC. This codes for CASSQDQGPNYGYTF.

As to this clone: Mismatch with germline at one junction end may stem from a read error. The chain recombines TRBV7-9 with TRBJ1-4; D is uncertain. CDR1 and CDR2 (germline): SEHNR, FQNEAQ (reference sequence). The CDR3 is 17 amino acids. CDR3 nucleotides: TGTTCCAGCAGCTTTCTCCCCGTTGGGAGGGCGAGTGAAAAACTGTTTTTT. Amino acid sequence: CSSSFLPVGRASEKLFF.

This clone was seen a handful of times. The CDR3: CASSPRVNLGNTIYF. The CDR3 nucleotides are TGTGCCAGCAGCCCCAGGGTAAACCTTGGAAACACCATATATTTT. V and J are TRBV6-6 and TRBJ1-3; the D gene is possibly TRBD1 (5 bases). Between the trimmed V and J ends, which lost 6 bases and 3 bases, there was a span of 15 bases. Per the germline V gene, CDR1 is MNHNY and CDR2 is SVGAGI (reference sequence). The CDR3 is 15 residues long.

V usage is TRBV5-1 and J usage is TRBJ1-1; the match to TRBD1 covers 7 bases. Germline trimming cut 4 bases from V and 0 bases from J; bases unmatched to any gene: 12. Germline V CDR1 and CDR2: SGHRS, YFSETQ. The CDR3 loop spans 17 amino acids. CDR3 nucleotides: TGCGCCAGCAGCCTCTCTGCGACAGGGACGATGAACACTGAAGCTTTCTTT. Protein sequence: CASSLSATGTMNTEAFF.

The sample holds one count of this clone. At one end, the junction sequence differs from germline, possibly due to a read error. This chain connects TRBV7-9 to TRBJ2-2; TRBD2 matches 10 bases. Germline V CDR1 and CDR2: SEHNR, FQNEAQ (reference sequence). This CDR3 region has 18 residues. CDR3 sequence: CSSSLLPSGGPYTGELFF. In nucleotides, the CDR3 is TGTTCCAGCAGCTTACTTCCTAGCGGGGGCCCATACACCGGGGAGCTGTTTTTT.

The rearrangement uses TRBV2 and TRBJ2-2; perhaps TRBD2 as D (5 bases). This CDR3 has 15 residues. The ends were cut back, 7 bases at V and 3 bases at J, with 15 bases in the middle. Germline CDR1 SNHLY, CDR2 FYNNEI. The CDR3 loop reads CASTERAGDTGELFF. The CDR3 nucleotides read TGTGCCAGCACCGAACGGGCGGGCGACACCGGGGAGCTGTTTTTT.

As for this clone: The sample carries other DNA sequences with the same CDR3. CDR3 sequence: CASSSKGGGWGYTF. In DNA, the CDR3 is TGTGCCAGCAGCTCTAAGGGAGGGGGATGGGGCTACACCTTC. The chain is built from TRBV28 and TRBJ1-2; possibly TRBD1 for D (6 bases). CDR3 length: 14 residues. Germline CDR1 is MDHEN and CDR2 is SYDVKM. Trimming removed 6 bases from V and 8 bases from J, with 19 bases in between.

A few counts support this clone. The chain carries TRBV19 and TRBJ1-5, with a possible D match to TRBD1 (5 bases). CDR1 is LNHDA, CDR2 SQIVND, per germline (reference sequence). Deletions cut 8 bases from V and 4 bases from J, with 12 bases between. The CDR3 runs 13 residues. Written as DNA, the CDR3 is TGTGCCAGTGATAGGGGATCGAATCAGCCCCAGCATTTT. Protein product: CASDRGSNQPQHF.

This clone was detected a few times. This rearrangement joins TRBV30 to TRBJ2-7; no firm D call. V lost 4 bases to trimming and J lost 6 bases, with 13 bases between them. The CDR3 runs to 12 residues. Germline V gene lookup returns CDR1 GTSNPN and CDR2 SVGIG (reference sequence). The CDR3, as DNA: TGTGCCTGGAACAGCCGCCCCTCCGAGCAGTACTTC. Amino acids: CAWNSRPSEQYF. The full variable domain, with the rest looked up from reference TRBV30 and TRBJ2-7, is SQTIHQWPATLVQPVGSPLSLECTVEGTSNPNLYWYRQAAGRGLQLLFYSVGIGQISSEVPQNLSASRPQDRQFILSSKKLLLSDSGFYLCAWNSRPSEQYFGPGTRLTVT.

The rearrangement links TRBV28 to TRBJ2-5; D ambiguous. The closer fit of TRBJ2-7 to the DNA end suggests the J call may be wrong. This CDR3 contains 14 residues. CDR1 MDHEN and CDR2 SYDVKM come from the germline V gene. The CDR3 reads CASSRGLRAYEQYF. The CDR3, as DNA: TGTGCCAGCAGCCGCGGCCTGAGAGCCTACGAGCAGTACTTC.

The chain has TRBV5-1 and TRBJ1-4, with unresolved D. Germline V CDR1 and CDR2: SGHRS, YFSETQ. The ends were cut back, 5 bases at V and 8 bases at J, with 16 bases in the middle. The CDR3 is made up of 14 amino acids. CDR3 in DNA: TGCGCCAGCAGTTTATACAGTTCTGTGGAAAAACTGTTTTTT. Translation: CASSLYSSVEKLFF.

This sequence joins TRBV5-5 and TRBJ1-4; perhaps TRBD1 as D (6 bases). CDR3 size: 16 residues. Per the germline V gene, CDR1 is SGHKS and CDR2 is YYEKEE (reference sequence). V lost 4 bases and J lost 3, with 16 bases in between. For the CDR3, the DNA is TGTGCCAGCAGCAAAAGGGAGGGGGGAGCTAATGAAAAACTGTTTTTT. It translates to CASSKREGGANEKLFF.

This clone was recorded once. Within the sample, other DNA sequences also encode this same CDR3. The chain is built from TRBV6-1 and TRBJ1-2, with a tentative D call TRBD1 (5 bases). V was shortened by 4 bases and J by 2 bases, with 11 bases between the two germline ends. Germline lookup yields CDR1 MNHNS and CDR2 SASEGT. This CDR3 spans 14 amino acids. CDR3 in amino acids: CASSVSRENYGYTF. CDR3 DNA sequence: TGTGCCAGCAGTGTATCCAGGGAAAACTATGGCTACACCTTC.

This chain connects TRBV27 to TRBJ1-2; the match to TRBD1 covers 8 bases. The CDR3 has 15 residues. With 4 bases clipped from V and 7 bases from J, the junction kept 11 bases outside the gene matches. The germline gives CDR1 MNHEY, CDR2 SMNVEV (reference sequence). The CDR3: CASSSQDRGLGGYTF. For the CDR3, the DNA is TGTGCCAGCAGTTCCCAAGACAGGGGATTGGGTGGCTACACCTTC.